Listed here are 8 T cell receptor beta chains from one sample, sequenced in a study of shared clonotypes between healthy human individuals. The protocol was immunoSEQ multiplex PCR, while the TCRdb copy is restricted to in-frame clones and leaves out a portion. The repertoire holds about 1.5 million clones, 95% to 99% seen once, with less than 0.55% in the top ten. The material sequenced was naive CD4+ T cells sorted from blood. This sample's subset: CD45RA+ positively selected. The receptors stem from a man aged 25-45 years in good health.

J is TRBJ1-2 and V is TRBV5-1, with D perhaps matching TRBD1 (6 bases). Trimming stripped 4 bases from V and 4 bases from J, with 20 bases between. Germline V gives CDR1 SGHRS, CDR2 YFSETQ. CDR3 size: 16 residues. The DNA for the CDR3 is TGCGCCAGCAGCCGGGGGGGCTCCGAAAGCTCCTATGGCTACACCTTC. Encoded protein: CASSRGGSESSYGYTF.

The chain uses TRBV30 and TRBJ2-2; D is unclear. The V end was cut by 0 bases, the J end by 4 bases, with 6 bases between. The CDR3 is 13 residues long. Germline CDR1 is GTSNPN and CDR2 is SVGIG (reference sequence). The CDR3 here is CAWSVGSTGELFF. In DNA, the CDR3 is TGTGCCTGGAGTGTCGGGTCCACCGGGGAGCTGTTTTTT.

The chain recombines TRBV2 with TRBJ2-2; no firm D call. CDR3 length: 15 residues. Looked up from germline, CDR1 is SNHLY and CDR2 is FYNNEI. Between the trimmed V and J ends, which lost 5 bases and 0 bases, there was a span of 10 bases. The CDR3 region is CASSRLGTNTGELFF. CDR3 nucleotides: TGTGCCAGCAGTAGGTTGGGGACGAACACCGGGGAGCTGTTTTTT.

The chain employs TRBV10-3 and TRBJ2-3; D may be TRBD1 (6 bases). The CDR3 runs to 15 residues. V was trimmed by 7 bases and J by 1 base, leaving 15 bases between them. Germline V gene lookup returns CDR1 ENHRY and CDR2 SYGVKD. The CDR3 DNA is TGTGCCATCACCACAGGGTCGTGGGGCACAGATACGCAGTATTTT. Translating it yields CAITTGSWGTDTQYF.

This chain connects TRBV27 to TRBJ2-2, with D unclear. V lost 5 bases, J lost 2 bases, and 9 bases lay in between. The CDR3 consists of 14 residues. The germline V gene encodes CDR1 MNHEY and CDR2 SMNVEV (reference sequence). Here the CDR3 reads CASSAFLNTGELFF. CDR3 coding DNA: TGTGCCAGCAGTGCATTCCTAAACACCGGGGAGCTGTTTTTT.

For this clone: Within the sample, other DNA sequences also encode this same CDR3. V gene TRBV27 combines with J gene TRBJ1-5; D is ambiguous. With 3 bases removed from V and 0 bases from J, the gap between germline ends came to 6 bases. Germline values: CDR1 MNHEY, CDR2 SMNVEV (reference sequence). The CDR3 consists of 14 residues. The CDR3 DNA sequence: TGTGCCAGCAGTTTTTCCTATAGCAATCAGCCCCAGCATTTT. Translating it yields CASSFSYSNQPQHF.

CDR3 in amino acids: CASSRVGELFF. The DNA for the CDR3 is TGTGCCAGCAGTCGGGTCGGGGAGCTGTTTTTT. The rearrangement links TRBV28 to TRBJ2-2; D remains ambiguous. From germline, CDR1 is MDHEN and CDR2 SYDVKM. The V end lost 5 bases, the J end lost 7 bases, and 5 bases lay between the germline ends. The CDR3 spans 11 residues.

The rearrangement joins TRBV18 to TRBJ2-7, with 11 bases fitting TRBD2. Trimming at V came to 4 bases and at J to 6 bases, leaving 8 bases not matched to a gene. Germline CDR1 is KGHSH and CDR2 is LQKENI. This CDR3 region has 15 residues. The CDR3 nucleotides are TGTGCCAGCTCACTAGTAGCGGGAGGGCCGACCGAGCAGTACTTC. Its protein product is CASSLVAGGPTEQYF.